Detailed here is one T cell receptor (beta chain). The target antigen is unknown. Repertoires were generated with immunoSEQ multiplex PCR, while TCRdb's copy carries only in-frame clones and drops some. The table has 15,000 to 20,000 clones, 66% seen once. The V gene end was trimmed by 5 bases and the J gene end by 6 bases; junction bases not matched to a gene: 10. Per germline, CDR1 SGHVS and CDR2 FQNEAQ. The CDR3 extends over 15 amino acids. The data belong to a study of neoadjuvant anti-PD-1 for oral cavity cancer. Study context: Nivolumab at 3 mg/kg was mostly given biweekly, three to four doses, pre-surgery. Broader study findings: Only a few patients per response group were TCR-analyzed; validation needed.

Cohort: HPV-negative, locally advanced oral cavity squamous cell carcinoma patients. Blood cells were analyzed directly, without culture or expansion. The chain recombines TRBV7-8 with TRBJ2-1, with 7 bases identical to TRBD2. Sequenced material: PBMCs, taken before nivolumab (anti-PD-1) treatment. The clonotype originates from a person aged 40 to 85 with oral cavity squamous cell carcinoma. CDR3 in amino acids: CASSLGGGPSNEQFF. CDR3 sequence (DNA): TGTGCCAGCAGCCTGGGGGGAGGGCCGTCCAATGAGCAGTTCTTC. Variable domain in full (rest from reference TRBV7-8 and TRBJ2-1): GAGVSQSPRYKVAKRGQDVALRCDPISGHVSLFWYQQALGQGPEFLTYFQNEAQLDKSGLPSDRFFAERPEGSVSTLKIQRTQQEDSAVYLCASSLGGGPSNEQFFGPGTRLTVL.